These T cell receptor beta chains were read from a single sample in a study of cytomegalovirus exposure and HLA in healthy donors. Only in-frame clones appear in the TCRdb table, and some are missing; sequencing was by immunoSEQ multiplex PCR. The profile covers under 200,000 clones, with roughly an eighth appearing a single time and 7.8% taken by the ten largest. Sequencing was performed on PBMCs. These receptors were collected from a man in his forties or fifties in good health and CMV-seropositive. Each CDR3 is given with its conserved first and last residue. D genes are given only for firm matches. Only part of the rows carry a size: once, few, many, or a class if the clone is expanded.

. | TRBJ1-3 | TRBD1 | TRBV5-4 | CASSPDRVGNTIYF | TGTGCCAGCAGCCCGGACAGGGTCGGAAACACCATATATTTT
few | TRBJ2-7 | . | TRBV4-2 | CASSQVRETYEQYF | TGTGCCAGCAGCCAAGTCCGGGAGACCTACGAGCAGTACTTC
few | TRBJ1-6 | . | TRBV15 | CATSTEGVGNSPLHF | TGTGCCACCAGTACCGAGGGGGTAGGGAATTCACCCCTCCACTTT
few | TRBJ1-6 | TRBD1 | TRBV5-1 | CASSLYTQGVNSPLHF | TGCGCCAGCAGCTTATATACACAGGGGGTGAATTCACCCCTCCACTTT
. | TRBJ2-3 | TRBD1 | TRBV7-2 | CASSEDRGNTDTQYF | TGTGCCAGCAGCGAGGACAGGGGGAACACAGATACGCAGTATTTT
. | TRBJ1-1 | TRBD1 | TRBV5-1 | CASSRVDRGYMNTEAFF | TGCGCCAGCAGCCGGGTGGACAGGGGGTATATGAACACTGAAGCTTTCTTT
. | TRBJ2-3 | TRBD2 | TRBV9 | CASSTGLAGTDTQYF | TGTGCCAGCAGCACCGGACTAGCAGGCACAGATACGCAGTATTTT
few | TRBJ2-5 | TRBD2 | TRBV28 | CASSLELAGLVTETQYF | TGTGCCAGCAGTTTAGAACTAGCGGGTCTAGTAACGGAGACCCAGTACTTC
. | TRBJ2-5 | TRBD2 | TRBV7-2 | CASSLAGARAGGLQTQYF | TGTGCCAGCAGCTTAGCTGGGGCGCGAGCGGGGGGGCTTCAGACCCAGTACTTC
. | TRBJ2-2 | . | TRBV9 | CASSVDTYTGELFF | TGTGCCAGCAGCGTAGATACTTACACCGGGGAGCTGTTTTTT
. | TRBJ2-3 | . | TRBV29-1 | CSVELAGDTQYF | TGCAGCGTTGAACTAGCCGGAGATACGCAGTATTTT
. | TRBJ1-4 | TRBD1 | TRBV5-1 | CASSLGQGDEKLFF | TGCGCCAGCAGCCTCGGACAGGGTGATGAAAAACTGTTTTTT
. | TRBJ2-1 | TRBD2 | TRBV28 | CASSFRGVGSNEQFF | TGTGCCAGCAGTTTTCGGGGGGTCGGTTCCAATGAGCAGTTCTTC
. | TRBJ1-5 | . | TRBV15 | CATSREAGNQPQHF | TGTGCCACCAGCAGAGAGGCAGGGAATCAGCCCCAGCATTTT
few | TRBJ1-4 | TRBD1 | TRBV5-1 | CASSRDRVHEKLFF | TGCGCCAGCAGCCGGGACAGGGTCCATGAAAAACTGTTTTTT
. | TRBJ2-5 | TRBD2 | TRBV7-8 | CASSSPGPQRGTQYF | TGTGCCAGCAGCTCCCCGGGACCCCAGCGGGGGACCCAGTACTTC
few | TRBJ1-1 | . | TRBV9 | CASSPGANTEAFF | TGTGCCAGCAGCCCTGGAGCGAACACTGAAGCTTTCTTT
few | TRBJ1-6 | . | TRBV5-4 | CASHPRGGNSPLHF | TGTGCCAGCCACCCCAGGGGCGGGAATTCACCCCTCCACTTT
. | TRBJ1-1 | . | TRBV6-5 | CASSYRGAGARTEAFF | TGTGCCAGCAGTTACCGGGGGGCGGGGGCGCGAACTGAAGCTTTCTTT
few | TRBJ2-3 | TRBD2 | TRBV10-3 | CAITRGGSTDTQYF | TGTGCCATCACCCGCGGGGGTAGCACAGATACGCAGTATTTT
. | TRBJ1-4 | TRBD1 | TRBV6-5 | CASRAQGGTNEKLFF | TGTGCCAGCAGGGCGCAGGGGGGCACTAATGAAAAACTGTTTTTT
few | TRBJ2-2 | TRBD2 | TRBV4-3 | CASSQQGLAGGELFF | TGCGCCAGCAGCCAACAGGGACTAGCAGGCGGGGAGCTGTTTTTT
. | TRBJ2-7 | . | TRBV4-1 | CASSQVMIALYEQYF | TGCGCCAGCAGCCAAGTCATGATAGCCCTCTACGAGCAGTACTTC
. | TRBJ2-5 | TRBD1 | TRBV5-1 | CASSPSPGTGTETQYF | TGCGCCAGCAGCCCGTCCCCCGGGACAGGGACAGAGACCCAGTACTTC
. | TRBJ2-7 | TRBD1 | TRBV10-3 | CAISSGTGAEQYF | TGTGCCATCAGCTCGGGGACAGGGGCCGAGCAGTACTTC
few | TRBJ2-1 | . | TRBV7-9 | CASSFFLGHEQFF | TGTGCCAGCAGCTTTTTTTTGGGGCATGAGCAGTTCTTC
. | TRBJ2-5 | TRBD2 | TRBV11-2 | CASSLALAGVGETQYF | TGTGCCAGCAGCTTAGCCCTAGCGGGGGTGGGAGAGACCCAGTACTTC
. | TRBJ2-3 | TRBD2 | TRBV6-5 | CASSLAGRADTQYF | TGTGCCAGCTCATTAGCGGGGAGGGCAGATACGCAGTATTTT
few | TRBJ1-1 | TRBD1 | TRBV5-4 | CASSSPGQGGSNTEAFF | TGTGCCAGCAGCTCCCCGGGACAGGGGGGATCTAACACTGAAGCTTTCTTT
. | TRBJ1-1 | TRBD1 | TRBV25-1 | CASSAGDRVGTEAFF | TGTGCCAGCAGTGCAGGGGACAGGGTGGGCACTGAAGCTTTCTTT
. | TRBJ2-2 | . | TRBV6-1 | CASSLAGELFF | TGTGCCAGCTCCCTAGCTGGGGAGCTGTTTTTT
. | TRBJ1-2 | TRBD1 | TRBV30 | CAWSVNRGHGYTF | TGTGCCTGGAGTGTTAACAGGGGGCATGGCTACACCTTC
. | TRBJ2-7 | TRBD1 | TRBV5-6 | CASSVVGQGGYEQYF | TGTGCCAGCAGCGTGGTTGGACAGGGGGGTTACGAGCAGTACTTC
. | TRBJ1-4 | TRBD1 | TRBV11-2 | CASSPGQGAGKLFF | TGTGCCAGCAGCCCCGGACAGGGGGCAGGAAAACTGTTTTTT
few | TRBJ2-1 | . | TRBV7-6 | CASSLEGAGEGEQFF | TGTGCCAGCAGCTTAGAAGGGGCAGGGGAGGGTGAGCAGTTCTTC
few | TRBJ1-3 | . | TRBV2 | CASSESGVGNTIYF | TGTGCCAGCAGTGAATCAGGGGTAGGAAACACCATATATTTT